This TCR beta chain was sequenced during a study of T cells in narcolepsy. Measured with immunoSEQ multiplex PCR; TCRdb has only the in-frame clones, and not every one. The repertoire holds tens of thousands of clones, around 79% seen once, with 6% to 7% in the top ten. The V and J ends lost 6 bases and 8 bases respectively, with 11 bases between them. The CDR3 contains 12 residues. Germline CDR1 LNHDA, CDR2 SQIVND (reference sequence). This clonotype was sampled from a human donor in good health. The sample was memory (CD45RA-) CD4+ T cells from blood. The chain uses TRBV19 and TRBJ2-1; D possibly corresponds to TRBD1 (6 bases). CDR3 protein: CASRYTGHEQFF. CDR3 bases: TGTGCCAGTAGGTATACAGGGCATGAGCAGTTCTTC. The variable domain in full, completed from reference TRBV19 and TRBJ2-1, reads DGGITQSPKYLFRKEGQNVTLSCEQNLNHDAMYWYRQDPGQGLRLIYYSQIVNDFQKGDIAEGYSVSREKKESFPLTVTSAQKNPTAFYLCASRYTGHEQFFGPGTRLTVL.